This record looks at one T cell receptor beta chain sequence and its context. Its target is unknown. The data stem from a study of T cell responses to AZD1222 COVID-19 vaccine. Findings of the study overall: Donors were chiefly white British, with a greater number of females, and clonal diversity was perhaps underestimated. Once two AZD1222 doses were given, Spike-specific TCR breadth and depth went up. CD4 TCRs covered the whole spike, strongest at regions 160-218 and 743-854. Only a handful of people who got AZD1222 tested seropositive at baseline.

Repertoires were generated with immunoSEQ multiplex PCR, while TCRdb's copy carries only in-frame clones and drops some. The sample contains roughly 77,000 clones, 90% to 95% of which appear only once. The V segment lost 4 bases and the J segment 4 bases; nucleotides outside the gene matches: 10. The CDR3 is made up of 16 amino acids. Germline CDR1 is SGHRS and CDR2 is YFSETQ. The origin of this receptor is an adult in good health. The sample here was peripheral blood, taken on day 0 of MenACWY control vaccination. This sequence joins TRBV5-1 and TRBJ2-2; TRBD1 matches 7 bases. The CDR3 nucleotides are TGCGCCAGCAGCATAATACAGGGGTCGGGCACCGGGGAGCTGTTTTTT. Amino acids: CASSIIQGSGTGELFF.